One and the same sample provided the 15 T cell receptor beta chains below, sequenced in a study of OX40 agonist ivuxolimab in advanced cancers. Here immunoSEQ multiplex PCR was the method, and the copy in TCRdb shows in-frame clones only, minus some. The data contain fewer than 40,000 clones, 60% to 85% of them seen just once; the ten biggest clones take up roughly an eighth. The sample was CD4+ or CD8+ T cells sorted from blood, taken in a trial of the OX40 agonist ivuxolimab. The receptors were sampled from an adult with an advanced solid tumor such as melanoma, head and neck, liver or kidney cancer.

The J gene is TRBJ2-3, the V gene TRBV6-5; D remains ambiguous. V was shortened by 4 bases and J by 1 base, with 6 bases between the two germline ends. CDR3 length equals 13 residues. CDR1 and CDR2 (germline): MNHEY, SVGAGI. CDR3 amino acids: CASSFSRTDTQYF. The CDR3 DNA reads TGTGCCAGCAGTTTCTCCCGCACAGATACGCAGTATTTT.

This clone was seen a single time. The identical CDR3 is also encoded by other nucleotide sequences in the sample. V and J are TRBV29-1 and TRBJ1-2, with 7 bases fitting TRBD1. Trimming took 1 base from V and 7 from J; bases not matched to a gene: 9. The CDR3 sequence is 14 residues long. Per the germline V gene, CDR1 is SQVTM and CDR2 is ANQGSEA. DNA of the CDR3: TGCAGCGTTGAAGTGGGCCAGGGGGTGGGTGGCTACACCTTC. Translation gives CSVEVGQGVGGYTF.

The chain employs TRBV7-2 and TRBJ1-3, with D unresolved. The CDR3 sequence is 13 residues long. V was trimmed by 3 bases and J by 2 bases, leaving 5 bases between them. The germline V gene encodes CDR1 SGHTA and CDR2 FQGNSA. In DNA, the CDR3 is TGTGCCAGCAGCTTGACGGCTGGAAACACCATATATTTT. Its protein product is CASSLTAGNTIYF.

This sequence joins TRBV11-3 and TRBJ2-7; 8 bases are a match to TRBD1. V lost 5 bases to trimming and J lost 4 bases; unmatched junction nucleotides: 7. The CDR3 contains 14 residues. Germline loops: CDR1 SGHNT, CDR2 YENEEA. The CDR3 protein is CASSPRTGLYEQYF. CDR3 DNA: TGTGCCAGCAGCCCACGGACAGGGCTTTACGAGCAGTACTTC.

The chain recombines TRBV5-1 with TRBJ2-7, with 7 nucleotides matching TRBD2. The V and J ends lost 2 bases and 1 base, in that order; junction bases with no gene match: 12. This CDR3 spans 17 amino acids. The germline V gene encodes CDR1 SGHRS and CDR2 YFSETQ. CDR3 bases: TGCGCCAGCAGCTTCGGTTTGTGGCGGGAGTTTTCCTACGAGCAGTACTTC. It specifies CASSFGLWREFSYEQYF.

The chain uses TRBV4-1 and TRBJ2-3; TRBD2 matches 11 bases. This CDR3 region has 17 residues. CDR1 is MGHRA and CDR2 is YSYEKL in the germline V gene. The trim removed 5 bases at V and 2 bases at J, leaving 9 bases unmatched. The CDR3 DNA reads as TGCGCCAGCAGCGGAACCGGGGGACTAGCGGTCACAGATACGCAGTATTTT. Its translation is CASSGTGGLAVTDTQYF.

This clone was seen a few times. The rearrangement uses TRBV6-1 and TRBJ2-7, with 7 bases fitting TRBD2. CDR1 is MNHNS, CDR2 SASEGT, per germline. Trimming cost V 10 bases and J 0 bases; bases outside gene matches: 6. The length of the CDR3 is 13 residues. CDR3 bases: TGTGCCATCCTAGCGGACCTCTCCTACGAGCAGTACTTC. Translating gives CAILADLSYEQYF.

This sequence joins TRBV10-3 and TRBJ1-1, with D perhaps matching TRBD1 (6 bases). Trimming stripped 10 bases from V and 0 bases from J, with 21 bases between. CDR3 length: 16 amino acids. Germline CDR1 is ENHRY and CDR2 is SYGVKD. The CDR3 DNA reads as TGTGCCAGCCGGACAGCCGAGGGGCTCTTGAACACTGAAGCTTTCTTT. This translates into CASRTAEGLLNTEAFF.

The rearrangement uses TRBV18 and TRBJ2-7; D call uncertain. Trimming removed 1 base at V and 0 bases at J, with 7 bases between. CDR1 and CDR2 from the germline V gene are KGHSH and LQKENI. The CDR3 extends over 14 amino acids. This chain's CDR3 is CASSPQSPSYEQYF. CDR3 nucleotide sequence: TGTGCCAGCTCACCACAGTCACCCTCCTACGAGCAGTACTTC.

The chain links TRBV7-9 to TRBJ2-3; 10 nucleotides align to TRBD2. After removal of 4 bases from V and 2 bases from J, the junction contained 6 bases not matched to a gene. CDR1 and CDR2 from the germline V gene are SEHNR and FQNEAQ (reference sequence). The CDR3 has 16 amino acids. The DNA of the CDR3 is TGTGCCAGCAGCTCCCCGGGACTAGCGCCCACAGATACGCAGTATTTT. Residues: CASSSPGLAPTDTQYF. Full variable domain (remainder filled in from reference TRBV7-9 and TRBJ2-3): DTGVSQNPRHKITKRGQNVTFRCDPISEHNRLYWYRQTLGQGPEFLTYFQNEAQLEKSRLLSDRFSAERPKGSFSTLEIQRTEQGDSAMYLCASSSPGLAPTDTQYFGPGTRLTVL.

This clone was counted only a few times. The CDR3 nucleotides read TGTGCCACCAGCAGCCCCGGACAGGGTAAGACTGAAGCTTTCTTT. It encodes CATSSPGQGKTEAFF. V gene TRBV15 combines with J gene TRBJ1-1; 8 nucleotides agree with TRBD1. This CDR3 contains 15 residues. Trimming removed 3 bases from V and 5 bases from J; junction bases left unmatched: 8. Per the germline V gene, CDR1 is LNHNV and CDR2 is YYDKDF (reference sequence).

This chain links TRBV9 with TRBJ2-3; TRBD2 matches at 10 bases. Germline V gene lookup returns CDR1 SGDLS and CDR2 YYNGEE. The CDR3 runs to 17 residues. With 6 bases clipped from V and 5 bases from J, the junction kept 15 bases outside the gene matches. The CDR3 DNA is TGTGCCAGCAACTCAGTTTTGTCCGGGACTAGCGAAGATACGCAGTATTTT. Residues: CASNSVLSGTSEDTQYF.

V is TRBV25-1 and J is TRBJ2-2; maybe TRBD1 (5 bases). Trimming took off 4 bases at V and 6 bases at J, with 12 bases between the two ends. The CDR3 is 14 residues long. CDR1 MGHDK and CDR2 SYGVNS come from the germline V gene. The CDR3 DNA reads TGTGCCAGCAGTGGGTCAGGGTGGGCCGGGGAGCTGTTTTTT. Its translation is CASSGSGWAGELFF.

The V gene is TRBV7-6, the J gene TRBJ1-2; TRBD1 agrees at 8 bases. J gave up 7 bases and V 0 bases, and 1 base lay outside the gene matches. The germline V gene encodes CDR1 SGHVS and CDR2 FNYEAQ. This CDR3 contains 13 residues. This CDR3 reads CASSLATGAGYTF. CDR3 DNA: TGTGCCAGCAGCTTAGCGACAGGGGCTGGCTACACCTTC.

This clone was seen a handful of times. The V and J genes are TRBV28 and TRBJ1-1; tentatively, D is TRBD1 (6 bases). Between the trimmed V and J ends, which lost 8 bases and 4 bases, there was a span of 14 bases. The CDR3 runs 13 residues. The germline V gene encodes CDR1 MDHEN and CDR2 SYDVKM. Here the CDR3 DNA reads TGTGCCAGCCACAAGGGGGGGTCCACTGAAGCTTTCTTT. Translation: CASHKGGSTEAFF.